This TCR beta chain was found in a study of shared T cell receptors in the human thymus. Measured with immunoSEQ multiplex PCR; TCRdb has only the in-frame clones, and not every one. Among around 730,000 clones listed, 80% to 90% were seen once. Germline V gives CDR1 MDHEN, CDR2 SYDVKM. This CDR3 region has 15 residues. V lost 3 bases and J lost 1, with 10 bases in between. Another study also made use of these data, one on human thymus T cells. That paper states: The people who donated were healthy Finnish babies having corrective surgery for congenital heart defects. Thymus tissue was removed during corrective cardiac surgery. In thymic and blood repertoires alike, V and J usage looked biased.

The material sequenced was thymocytes. The gene calls are TRBV28 and TRBJ1-5, with D possibly matching TRBD1 (5 bases). The sequence derives from a girl in the first two years of life with a congenital heart defect. In DNA, the CDR3 is TGTGCCAGCAGTTTGGGGGGTTGGAGCAATCAGCCCCAGCATTTT. Translating it yields CASSLGGWSNQPQHF.